The rows below give T cell receptor beta chains drawn from one sample of a study of T cells in Graves' hyperthyroidism and ophthalmopathy. TCRdb redid the calling of the multiplex PCR reads with MiXCR, one entry per CDR3 protein. This table holds over 700,000 distinct CDR3 sequences, under 20% found once. Specimen: blood. These receptors originate from a woman in her forties or fifties with Graves' hyperthyroidism that later progressed to Graves' ophthalmopathy. The CDR3 runs from the conserved cysteine through the conserved F or W. Fields, in order: J gene, V gene, D gene, clone size, CDR3 protein, CDR3 DNA. A D gene is named only where the DNA matches it firmly. The size field is filled for only some rows; it gives once, few, many or a size class.

J: TRBJ2-5; V: TRBV3-1; D: TRBD1; size: few; CDR3: CASTLQGQETQYF; DNA: TGTGCCAGCACCCTACAGGGGCAAGAGACCCAGTACTTC
J: TRBJ1-4; V: TRBV20-1; D: TRBD1; size: -; CDR3: CSGDRGLSGEKLFF; DNA: TGCAGTGGGGACAGGGGGCTAAGTGGTGAAAAACTGTTTTTT
J: TRBJ2-5; V: TRBV7-9; D: -; size: -; CDR3: CASSFAAGEETQYF; DNA: TGTGCCAGCAGCTTTGCGGCAGGAGAGGAGACCCAGTACTTC
J: TRBJ2-3; V: TRBV5-6; D: TRBD1; size: few; CDR3: CASSYIDREGADTQYF; DNA: TGTGCCAGCAGCTACATCGACAGGGAAGGAGCAGATACGCAGTATTTT
J: TRBJ1-1; V: TRBV30; D: TRBD1; size: many; CDR3: CACSRQGVGTEAFF; DNA: TGTGCCTGCTCGCGTCAGGGGGTTGGTACTGAAGCTTTCTTT
J: TRBJ1-5; V: TRBV19; D: TRBD1; size: -; CDR3: CASSWDRSNQPQHF; DNA: TGTGCCAGTAGCTGGGACAGAAGCAATCAGCCCCAGCATTTT
J: TRBJ1-3; V: TRBV7-2; D: -; size: few; CDR3: CASSLFGGLGNTIYF; DNA: TGTGCCAGCAGCTTATTCGGGGGCCTTGGAAACACCATATATTTT
J: TRBJ1-5; V: TRBV7-9; D: -; size: many; CDR3: CASSLGGISNQPQHF; DNA: TGTGCCAGCAGCTTAGGGGGGATTAGCAATCAGCCCCAGCATTTT
J: TRBJ2-1; V: TRBV5-1; D: -; size: many; CDR3: CASSFDYSYNEQFF; DNA: TGCGCCAGCAGCTTCGACTACTCCTACAATGAGCAGTTCTTC
J: TRBJ1-1; V: TRBV6-2/TRBV6-3; D: -; size: -; CDR3: CASIGIQVKIMNTEAFF; DNA: TGTGCCAGCATTGGGATACAGGTTAAGATAATGAACACTGAAGCTTTCTTT
J: TRBJ1-4; V: TRBV7-6; D: TRBD1; size: few; CDR3: CASSQGGGWEKLFF; DNA: TGTGCCAGCAGCCAGGGGGGCGGATGGGAAAAACTGTTTTTT
J: TRBJ1-1; V: TRBV19; D: -; size: -; CDR3: CASCPRWNTEAFF; DNA: TGTGCCAGTTGCCCCCGGTGGAACACTGAAGCTTTCTTT
J: TRBJ1-2; V: TRBV12-3/TRBV12-4; D: TRBD1; size: many; CDR3: CASSSTGGANGYTF; DNA: TGTGCCAGCAGTTCAACAGGGGGCGCGAACGGCTACACCTTC
J: TRBJ1-1; V: TRBV7-9; D: TRBD1; size: few; CDR3: CASSWTGFEAFF; DNA: TGTGCCAGCAGCTGGACAGGGTTCGAAGCTTTCTTT
J: TRBJ2-3; V: TRBV27; D: TRBD2; size: few; CDR3: CASTTGGGTDTQYF; DNA: TGTGCCAGCACCACGGGGGGGGGCACAGATACGCAGTATTTT
J: TRBJ1-1; V: TRBV11-2; D: TRBD1; size: many; CDR3: CASSPHRDRGLWDTEAFF; DNA: TGTGCCAGCAGCCCACACCGGGACAGGGGACTTTGGGACACTGAAGCTTTCTTT
J: TRBJ2-2; V: TRBV19; D: TRBD1; size: once; CDR3: CASTGQGAWRELFF; DNA: TGTGCCAGTACCGGGCAGGGGGCCTGGAGGGAGCTGTTTTTT
J: TRBJ2-7; V: TRBV4-1; D: -; size: -; CDR3: CASSQDNSYGVGEQYF; DNA: TGCGCCAGCAGCCAAGATAATTCGTACGGCGTAGGGGAGCAGTACTTC
J: TRBJ2-5; V: TRBV5-1; D: TRBD2; size: few; CDR3: CASSFTSGSETQYF; DNA: TGCGCCAGCAGCTTTACTAGCGGATCGGAGACCCAGTACTTC
J: TRBJ1-3; V: TRBV3-1; D: -; size: few; CDR3: CASSQGPVAGRSGNTIYF; DNA: TGTGCCAGCAGCCAAGGTCCGGTGGCAGGCCGCTCTGGAAACACCATATATTTT
J: TRBJ2-5; V: TRBV20-1; D: TRBD2; size: many; CDR3: CSARTDSGGAEETQYF; DNA: TGCAGTGCTAGAACCGATAGCGGGGGGGCCGAAGAGACCCAGTACTTC
J: TRBJ1-1; V: TRBV19; D: -; size: -; CDR3: CARWIGQGYVPEAFF; DNA: TGTGCCAGGTGGATAGGGCAGGGATATGTGCCAGAAGCTTTCTTT
J: TRBJ2-5; V: TRBV2; D: -; size: many; CDR3: CASSGWRGARETQYF; DNA: TGTGCCAGCAGTGGATGGAGGGGGGCCCGCGAGACCCAGTACTTC
J: TRBJ2-7; V: TRBV12-3/TRBV12-4; D: TRBD1; size: many; CDR3: CASSLSETGAEQYF; DNA: TGTGCCAGCAGTTTATCCGAGACAGGGGCCGAGCAGTACTTC
J: TRBJ1-5; V: TRBV7-9; D: -; size: many; CDR3: CASSYTGSGQPQHF; DNA: TGTGCCAGCAGCTATACAGGGTCGGGCCAGCCCCAGCATTTT
J: TRBJ1-2; V: TRBV19; D: -; size: -; CDR3: CASSITARDGYTF; DNA: TGTGCCAGTAGTATAACTGCCAGGGATGGCTACACCTTC
J: TRBJ2-1; V: TRBV5-8; D: TRBD1; size: many; CDR3: CASSQGTGAYNEQFF; DNA: TGTGCCAGCAGCCAAGGGACAGGGGCGTACAATGAGCAGTTCTTC
J: TRBJ2-7; V: TRBV14; D: TRBD1; size: -; CDR3: CASSRRTGHYEQYF; DNA: TGTGCCAGCAGCCGGAGGACAGGCCACTACGAGCAGTACTTC
J: TRBJ2-3; V: TRBV20-1; D: TRBD2; size: few; CDR3: CSARGVAGESTDTQYF; DNA: TGCAGTGCTAGAGGAGTAGCGGGGGAAAGCACAGATACGCAGTATTTT
J: TRBJ1-4; V: TRBV6-1; D: -; size: many; CDR3: CASSEAVTTTNEKLFF; DNA: TGTGCCAGCAGTGAAGCGGTTACGACAACTAATGAAAAACTGTTTTTT
J: TRBJ2-7; V: TRBV5-1; D: -; size: many; CDR3: CASMEYDEQYF; DNA: TGCGCCAGCATGGAGTACGACGAGCAGTACTTC
J: TRBJ1-2; V: TRBV30; D: -; size: many; CDR3: CAWSVRQGDGYTF; DNA: TGTGCCTGGAGTGTACGTCAAGGGGATGGCTACACCTTC
J: TRBJ2-5; V: TRBV20-1; D: TRBD2; size: many; CDR3: CSARDPSGQETQYF; DNA: TGCAGTGCTAGAGATCCTAGCGGCCAAGAGACCCAGTACTTC
J: TRBJ1-2; V: TRBV2; D: TRBD1; size: -; CDR3: CASSEIGGHGYTF; DNA: TGTGCCAGCAGTGAAATAGGGGGCCATGGCTACACCTTC
J: TRBJ2-1; V: TRBV7-2; D: TRBD2; size: many; CDR3: CASSLSAGGIEQFF; DNA: TGTGCCAGCAGCTTATCTGCGGGGGGTATTGAGCAGTTCTTC
J: TRBJ1-2; V: TRBV5-6; D: TRBD1; size: many; CDR3: CASSYGTGGAFGYTF; DNA: TGTGCCAGCAGCTACGGGACAGGGGGCGCCTTTGGCTACACCTTC
J: TRBJ2-7; V: TRBV20-1; D: TRBD2; size: few; CDR3: CSAGLGGNFPYEQYF; DNA: TGCAGTGCTGGCCTCGGGGGGAATTTTCCCTACGAGCAGTACTTC
J: TRBJ1-1; V: TRBV5-1; D: -; size: many; CDR3: CATSRDGMNTEAFF; DNA: TGCGCCACCTCACGAGACGGCATGAACACTGAAGCTTTCTTT
J: TRBJ2-7; V: TRBV14; D: -; size: few; CDR3: CASSPRGWIYEQYF; DNA: TGTGCCAGCAGCCCCCGGGGGTGGATCTACGAGCAGTACTTC
J: TRBJ1-4; V: TRBV27; D: TRBD1; size: few; CDR3: CASSLRTGQREKLFF; DNA: TGTGCCAGCAGTTTACGGACAGGGCAGAGAGAAAAACTGTTTTTT
J: TRBJ1-4; V: TRBV20-1; D: -; size: -; CDR3: CSAREFRVANEKLFF; DNA: TGCAGTGCTAGAGAATTCAGGGTTGCTAATGAAAAACTGTTTTTT
J: TRBJ1-5; V: TRBV6-1; D: -; size: many; CDR3: CASSSGSGRYGQPQHF; DNA: TGTGCCAGCAGTTCAGGGTCAGGGCGGTATGGTCAGCCCCAGCATTTT
J: TRBJ1-1; V: TRBV20-1; D: -; size: few; CDR3: CSAREGVRNTEAFF; DNA: TGCAGTGCTAGAGAGGGGGTAAGAAACACTGAAGCTTTCTTT
J: TRBJ1-1; V: TRBV3-1; D: -; size: many; CDR3: CASTKTGGNTEAFF; DNA: TGTGCCAGCACCAAAACGGGCGGGAACACTGAAGCTTTCTTT
J: TRBJ2-7; V: TRBV4-1; D: -; size: few; CDR3: CASSQERGGILAYEQYF; DNA: TGCGCCAGCAGCCAAGAACGGGGCGGAATTCTGGCCTACGAGCAGTACTTC
J: TRBJ1-5; V: TRBV30; D: TRBD1; size: -; CDR3: CAGQGVDQPQHF; DNA: TGTGCCGGACAGGGGGTAGATCAGCCCCAGCATTTT
J: TRBJ2-2; V: TRBV19; D: -; size: -; CDR3: CASSMVETGELFF; DNA: TGTGCCAGTAGTATGGTTGAGACCGGGGAGCTGTTTTTT